Shown below are 10 T cell receptor beta chains from a single sample sequenced in a study of T cell repertoires in cytomegalovirus infection. TCRdb independently ran MiXCR on the reads; one entry per CDR3 protein. Of fewer than 1,000,000 distinct CDR3 sequences listed, 30% to 40% are singletons. Antigens for these TCRs are unknown. The source was cultured CD8+ T cells from PBMCs, collected from culture after CMV antigen stimulation. All receptors come from a human donor in good health (CMV status not recorded). Some clones in this sample may be carry-over from other donors' samples.

The V call is TRBV11-2, the J call TRBJ1-4; 7 positions agree with TRBD1. The V segment lost 3 bases and the J segment 8 bases; nucleotides outside the gene matches: 9. Germline CDR1 and CDR2: SGHAT and FQNNGV. This CDR3 is 15 amino acids long. The CDR3 loop is CASSFSTGDSEKLFF. In DNA, the CDR3 is TGTGCCAGCAGCTTTTCAACAGGGGATAGCGAAAAACTGTTTTTT.

At least ten counts were recorded for this clonotype. The chain recombines TRBV7-2 with TRBJ2-2, with unresolved D. Trimming removed 5 bases from V and 4 bases from J, with 5 bases in between. Germline values: CDR1 SGHTA, CDR2 FQGNSA. This CDR3 spans 12 amino acids. CDR3 loop: CASSAVTGELFF. The DNA for the CDR3 is TGTGCCAGCAGCGCGGTCACCGGGGAGCTGTTTTTT. The variable domain in full, with the rest retrieved from reference TRBV7-2 and TRBJ2-2, is GAGVSQSPSNKVTEKGKDVELRCDPISGHTALYWYRQSLGQGLEFLIYFQGNSAPDKSGLPSDRFSAERTGGSVSTLTIQRTQQEDSAVYLCASSAVTGELFFGEGSRLTVL.

The rearrangement uses TRBV10-3 and TRBJ2-5; weak D call: TRBD1 (5 bases). This CDR3 spans 16 amino acids. Germline assignment: CDR1 ENHRY and CDR2 SYGVKD. Trimming took off 3 bases at V and 2 bases at J, with 16 bases between the two ends. The CDR3, as DNA: TGTGCCATCAGTGATGAGACAGCCTTACGACAAGAGACCCAGTACTTC. Its translation is CAISDETALRQETQYF.

A few counts support this clonotype. The genes are TRBV9 and TRBJ2-2, with 7 bases aligning to TRBD1. Germline CDR1 and CDR2: SGDLS and YYNGEE. The CDR3 covers 16 residues. Trimming removed 1 base from V and 2 bases from J; junction bases left unmatched: 5. CDR3 nucleotides: TGTGCCAGCAGCGTAAGGGGGCCCACTAACACCGGGGAGCTGTTTTTT. Translating gives CASSVRGPTNTGELFF.

The V gene is TRBV29-1, the J gene TRBJ2-3, with D unresolved. The CDR3 is made up of 12 amino acids. V lost 8 bases and J 0 bases, leaving 9 bases between the germline ends. Germline CDR1 reads SQVTM; CDR2 reads ANQGSEA. CDR3 residues: CSTSGSTDTQYF. CDR3 sequence (DNA): TGCAGCACCTCCGGGAGCACAGATACGCAGTATTTT.

Here the CDR3 DNA reads TGTGCCAGCAGCTCCCCGGGACAGGGACCCGAAAAACTGTTTTTT. Amino acids: CASSSPGQGPEKLFF. The V gene is TRBV7-9, the J gene TRBJ1-4; 9 nucleotides match TRBD1. Germline CDR1 is SEHNR and CDR2 is FQNEAQ (reference sequence). CDR3 length: 15 residues. V shed 4 bases and J 8 bases; nucleotides not matched to a gene: 8.

This rearrangement joins TRBV6-2 or TRBV6-3 to TRBJ2-1; TRBD2 matches at 11 bases. CDR3 size: 15 residues. Germline V gene lookup returns CDR1 MNHEY and CDR2 SVGEGT. J was trimmed by 7 bases and V by 2 bases; bases with no gene match: 4. The CDR3 loop is CASSYTLAGGNEQFF. CDR3 nucleotides: TGTGCCAGCAGTTACACGCTAGCGGGGGGAAATGAGCAGTTCTTC.

This clonotype was detected only a few times. The chain combines TRBV15 with TRBJ1-1; TRBD1 is a possible D gene (5 bases). CDR1 and CDR2 from the germline V gene are LNHNV and YYDKDF (reference sequence). V lost 5 bases and J lost 4, with 8 bases in between. The CDR3 runs 12 residues. The CDR3 nucleotides are TGTGCCACCAGCTCCAGGGCCACTGAAGCTTTCTTT. Its protein is CATSSRATEAFF.

The chain has TRBV12-3 or TRBV12-4 and TRBJ1-2; D might be TRBD1 (5 bases). The V and J ends lost 4 bases and 6 bases respectively, with 21 bases between them. This CDR3 is 16 amino acids long. CDR3 region: CASSYARQGNPDGYTF. CDR3 coding DNA: TGTGCCAGCAGTTACGCCCGGCAGGGAAATCCCGATGGCTACACCTTC.

The V and J genes are TRBV2 and TRBJ1-5, with D possibly matching TRBD1 (6 bases). V dropped 7 bases and J dropped 2 bases, with 15 bases sitting between them. CDR1 SNHLY and CDR2 FYNNEI come from the germline V gene. CDR3 length equals 15 residues. The CDR3 sequence: CASNRGLDGNQPQHF. The CDR3 nucleotides read TGTGCCAGCAACCGGGGGCTTGATGGCAATCAGCCCCAGCATTTT.